The subject of this entry is one T cell receptor beta chain. Its antigen is currently unknown. The data belong to a study of Tregs in tolerant kidney transplant recipients. General study points: No direct test of biological reproducibility was done here.

Clones were sequenced by immunoSEQ multiplex PCR, and TCRdb holds only the in-frame ones, with some missing. The sample contains some 66,000 clones, more than 90% of which appear only once. The sample in question was CD8+ T cells from blood, obtained before the transplant. This clonotype was sampled from a human donor who received a combined kidney and bone marrow transplant.

The CDR3 loop reads CASSQGTSGGAHTQYF. CDR3 sequence (DNA): TGCGCCAGCAGCCAAGGTACTAGCGGGGGGGCGCATACGCAGTATTTT. The rearrangement uses TRBV4-1 and TRBJ2-3, with TRBD2 matching over 13 bases. Germline loops: CDR1 MGHRA, CDR2 YSYEKL. With 1 base clipped from V and 7 bases from J, the junction kept 5 bases outside the gene matches. CDR3 length: 16 residues.